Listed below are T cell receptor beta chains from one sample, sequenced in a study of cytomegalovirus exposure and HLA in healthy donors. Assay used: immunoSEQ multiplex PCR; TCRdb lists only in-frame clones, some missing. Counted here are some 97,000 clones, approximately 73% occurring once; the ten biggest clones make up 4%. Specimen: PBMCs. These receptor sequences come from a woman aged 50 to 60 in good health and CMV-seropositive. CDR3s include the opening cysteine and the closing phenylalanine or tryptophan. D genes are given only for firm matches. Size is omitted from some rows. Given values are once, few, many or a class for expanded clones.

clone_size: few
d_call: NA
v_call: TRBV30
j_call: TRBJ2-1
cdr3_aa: CAWSVGTLYNEQFF
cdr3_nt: TGTGCCTGGAGTGTAGGGACTCTTTACAATGAGCAGTTCTTC

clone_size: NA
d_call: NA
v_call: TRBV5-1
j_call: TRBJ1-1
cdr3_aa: CASSLGTEAFF
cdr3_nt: TGCGCCAGCAGCTTGGGAACAGAAGCTTTCTTT

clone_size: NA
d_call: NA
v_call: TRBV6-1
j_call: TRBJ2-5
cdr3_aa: CASRTDRKETQYF
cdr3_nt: TGTGCCAGCAGAACAGACAGGAAGGAGACCCAGTACTTC

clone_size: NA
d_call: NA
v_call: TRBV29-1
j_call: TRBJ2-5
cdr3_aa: CSVPGEETQYF
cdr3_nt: TGCAGCGTTCCAGGGGAGGAGACCCAGTACTTC

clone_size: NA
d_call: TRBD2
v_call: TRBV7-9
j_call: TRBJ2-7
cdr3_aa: CSSSLGRGLEILSYEQYF
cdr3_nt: TGTTCCAGCAGCCTAGGCCGGGGACTAGAAATCCTTTCCTACGAGCAGTACTTC

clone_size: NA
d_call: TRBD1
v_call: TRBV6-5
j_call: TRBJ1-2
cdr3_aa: CASSAGTGGYGYTF
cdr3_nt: TGTGCCAGCAGTGCCGGGACAGGGGGATATGGCTACACCTTC

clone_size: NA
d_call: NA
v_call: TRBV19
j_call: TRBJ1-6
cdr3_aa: CASSIFSPDQGNSPLHF
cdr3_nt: TGTGCCAGTAGTATTTTCTCCCCGGATCAGGGTAATTCACCCCTCCACTTT

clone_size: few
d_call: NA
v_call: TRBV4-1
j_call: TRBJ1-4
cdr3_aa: CASSKGTGGGKLFF
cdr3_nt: TGCGCCAGCAGCAAAGGGACTGGCGGTGGCAAACTGTTTTTT

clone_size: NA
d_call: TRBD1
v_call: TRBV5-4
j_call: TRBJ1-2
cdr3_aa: CASSGGTGVGGYTF
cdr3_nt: TGTGCCAGCAGCGGGGGGACAGGGGTCGGTGGCTACACCTTC

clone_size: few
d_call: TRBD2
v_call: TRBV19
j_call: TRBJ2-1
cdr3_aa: CASRPQRGSYNEQFF
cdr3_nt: TGTGCCAGTAGACCCCAGCGGGGATCCTACAATGAGCAGTTCTTC

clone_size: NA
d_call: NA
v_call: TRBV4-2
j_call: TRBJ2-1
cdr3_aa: CASSQEASSSYNEQFF
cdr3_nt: TGTGCCAGCAGCCAAGAGGCTAGTTCATCCTACAATGAGCAGTTCTTC

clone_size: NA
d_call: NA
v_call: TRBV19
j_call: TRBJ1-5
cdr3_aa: CASRPAGGHQPQHF
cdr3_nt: TGTGCCAGTAGGCCGGCCGGGGGGCACCAGCCCCAGCATTTT

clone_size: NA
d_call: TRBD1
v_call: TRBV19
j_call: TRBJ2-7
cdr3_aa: CASSIGTGRYEQYF
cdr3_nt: TGTGCCAGTAGTATCGGGACAGGGCGGTACGAGCAGTACTTC

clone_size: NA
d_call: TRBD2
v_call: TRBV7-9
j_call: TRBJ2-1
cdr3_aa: CASSLGRPGTSNNEQFF
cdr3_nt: TGTGCCAGCAGCTTAGGAAGACCCGGGACTAGCAACAATGAGCAGTTCTTC

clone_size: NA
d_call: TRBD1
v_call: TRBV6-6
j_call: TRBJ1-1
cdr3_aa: CASSLDRGVGTEAFF
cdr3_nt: TGTGCCAGCAGTTTGGACAGGGGCGTGGGCACTGAAGCTTTCTTT

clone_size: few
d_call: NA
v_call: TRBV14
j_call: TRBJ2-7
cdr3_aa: CASSTVPTVAYEQYF
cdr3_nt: TGTGCCAGCAGCACAGTTCCAACCGTAGCCTACGAGCAGTACTTC

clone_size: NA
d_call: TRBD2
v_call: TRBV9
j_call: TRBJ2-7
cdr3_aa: CASSVEPSGSYEQYF
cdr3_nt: TGTGCCAGCAGCGTAGAGCCTAGCGGGTCCTACGAGCAGTACTTC

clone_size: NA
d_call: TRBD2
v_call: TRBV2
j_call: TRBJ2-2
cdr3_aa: CASSEGGASGRITGELFF
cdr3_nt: TGTGCCAGCAGTGAAGGGGGGGCTAGCGGGAGAATCACCGGGGAGCTGTTTTTT

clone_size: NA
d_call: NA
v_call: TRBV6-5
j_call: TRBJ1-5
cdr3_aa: CASSWSTNQPQHF
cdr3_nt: TGTGCCAGCAGTTGGAGTACCAATCAGCCCCAGCATTTT

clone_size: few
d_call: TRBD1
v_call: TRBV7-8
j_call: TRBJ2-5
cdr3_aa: CASSSPTHDRGLRETQYF
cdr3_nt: TGTGCCAGCAGCTCCCCTACACATGACAGGGGGTTAAGGGAGACCCAGTACTTC

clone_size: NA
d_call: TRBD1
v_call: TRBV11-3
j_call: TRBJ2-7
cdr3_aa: CASSIRQGYEQYF
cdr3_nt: TGTGCCAGCAGCATCCGACAGGGCTACGAGCAGTACTTC

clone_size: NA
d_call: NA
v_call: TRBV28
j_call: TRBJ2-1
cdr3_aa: CASSLQQYNEQFF
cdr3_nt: TGTGCCAGCAGTTTACAACAGTACAATGAGCAGTTCTTC

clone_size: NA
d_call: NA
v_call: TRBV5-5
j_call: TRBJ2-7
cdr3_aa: CASTPRVNPYEQYF
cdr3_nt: TGTGCCAGCACCCCCCGCGTCAACCCCTACGAGCAGTACTTC

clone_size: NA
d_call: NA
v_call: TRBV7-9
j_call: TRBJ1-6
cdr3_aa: CASSLTSGDSPLHF
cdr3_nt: TGTGCCAGCAGCTTGACCTCAGGGGATTCACCCCTCCACTTT

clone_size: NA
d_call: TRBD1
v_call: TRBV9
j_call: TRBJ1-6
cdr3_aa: CASSANRGNSPLHF
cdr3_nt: TGTGCCAGCAGCGCTAACAGGGGGAATTCACCCCTCCACTTT

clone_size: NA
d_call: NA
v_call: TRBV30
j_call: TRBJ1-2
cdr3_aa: CARGRDYGYTF
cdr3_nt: TGTGCCAGGGGTAGGGACTATGGCTACACCTTC

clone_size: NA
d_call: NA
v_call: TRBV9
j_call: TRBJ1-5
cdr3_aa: CASSVGVSDQPQHF
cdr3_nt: TGTGCCAGCAGCGTAGGTGTCTCTGATCAGCCCCAGCATTTT

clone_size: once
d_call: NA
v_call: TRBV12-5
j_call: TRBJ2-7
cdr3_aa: CASALTYEQYF
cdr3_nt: TGTGCTAGTGCCCTAACCTACGAGCAGTACTTC

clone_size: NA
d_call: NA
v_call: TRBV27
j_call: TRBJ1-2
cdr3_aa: CASSFRGNYGYTF
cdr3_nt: TGTGCCAGCAGTTTCAGGGGAAACTATGGCTACACCTTC

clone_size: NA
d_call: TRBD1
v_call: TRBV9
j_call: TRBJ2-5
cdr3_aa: CASSGQGLREQYF
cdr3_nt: TGTGCCAGCAGCGGACAGGGTTTACGAGAGCAGTACTTC

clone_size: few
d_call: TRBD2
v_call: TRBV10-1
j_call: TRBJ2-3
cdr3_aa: CASSGSGRPEDTQYF
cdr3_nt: TGCGCCAGCAGTGGGAGCGGGAGACCCGAGGATACGCAGTATTTT

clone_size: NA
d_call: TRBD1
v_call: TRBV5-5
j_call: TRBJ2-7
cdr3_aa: CASSSDLGQGAYEQYF
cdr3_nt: TGTGCCAGCAGCTCTGACCTGGGACAGGGGGCCTACGAGCAGTACTTC

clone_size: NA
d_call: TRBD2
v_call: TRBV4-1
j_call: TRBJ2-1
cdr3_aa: CASSQGRGRGRANEQFF
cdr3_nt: TGCGCCAGCAGCCAGGGAAGGGGGCGCGGGAGGGCGAATGAGCAGTTCTTC

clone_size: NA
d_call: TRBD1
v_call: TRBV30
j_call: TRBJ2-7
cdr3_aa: CAWSSGTGTYEQYF
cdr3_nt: TGTGCCTGGAGCTCCGGGACAGGTACCTACGAGCAGTACTTC

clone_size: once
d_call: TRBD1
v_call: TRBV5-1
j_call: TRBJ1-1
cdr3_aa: CASRPGGLNTEAFF
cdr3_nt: TGCGCCAGCAGGCCAGGGGGCCTCAACACTGAAGCTTTCTTT

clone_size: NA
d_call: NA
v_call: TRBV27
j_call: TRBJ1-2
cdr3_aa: CASSSTPYGYTF
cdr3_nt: TGTGCCAGCAGTTCGACTCCTTATGGCTACACCTTC

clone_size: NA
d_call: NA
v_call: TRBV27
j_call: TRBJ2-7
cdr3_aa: CASSTGGEQYF
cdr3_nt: TGTGCCAGCAGTACCGGCGGGGAGCAGTACTTC

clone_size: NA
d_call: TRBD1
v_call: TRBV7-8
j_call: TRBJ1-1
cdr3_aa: CASSTRTGFTEAFF
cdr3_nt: TGTGCCAGCAGCACCCGGACAGGGTTTACTGAAGCTTTCTTT

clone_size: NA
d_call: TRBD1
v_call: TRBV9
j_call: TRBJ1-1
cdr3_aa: CASSPGTASEAEAFF
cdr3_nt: TGTGCCAGCAGTCCTGGGACAGCCTCAGAGGCTGAAGCTTTCTTT

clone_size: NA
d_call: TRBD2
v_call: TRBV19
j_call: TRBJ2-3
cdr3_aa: CASSIGLAGVGDTQYF
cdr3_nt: TGTGCCAGTAGTATCGGACTAGCGGGGGTTGGAGATACGCAGTATTTT

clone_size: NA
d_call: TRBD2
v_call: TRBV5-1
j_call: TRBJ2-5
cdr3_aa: CASSWGGLSETQYF
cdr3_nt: TGCGCCAGCAGCTGGGGGGGACTTTCAGAGACCCAGTACTTC

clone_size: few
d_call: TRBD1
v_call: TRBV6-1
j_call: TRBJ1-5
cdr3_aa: CASSGGQNQPQHF
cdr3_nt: TGTGCCAGCAGTGGGGGACAGAATCAGCCCCAGCATTTT

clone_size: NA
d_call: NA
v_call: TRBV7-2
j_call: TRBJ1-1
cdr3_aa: CASSLQVFAEAFF
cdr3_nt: TGTGCCAGCAGCTTACAGGTTTTCGCTGAAGCTTTCTTT

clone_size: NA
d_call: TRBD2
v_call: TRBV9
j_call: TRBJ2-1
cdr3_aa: CASSVGGYRGGNEQFF
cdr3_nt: TGTGCCAGCAGCGTAGGAGGCTACCGGGGGGGGAATGAGCAGTTCTTC

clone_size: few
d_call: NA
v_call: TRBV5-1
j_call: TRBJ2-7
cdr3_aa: CASSLGSGSSYEQYF
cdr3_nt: TGCGCCAGCAGCTTGGGGTCAGGCAGCTCCTACGAGCAGTACTTC

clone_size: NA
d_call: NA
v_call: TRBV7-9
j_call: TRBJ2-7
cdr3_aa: CSSKSDGTSLFEQYF
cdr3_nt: TGTTCCAGCAAGTCTGACGGGACATCGCTTTTCGAGCAGTACTTC

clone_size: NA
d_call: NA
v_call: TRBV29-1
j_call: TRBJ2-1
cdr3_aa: CSVAGGSNYNEQFF
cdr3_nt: TGCAGCGTTGCCGGGGGATCTAACTACAATGAGCAGTTCTTC

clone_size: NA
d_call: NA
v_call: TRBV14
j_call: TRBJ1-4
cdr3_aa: CASSQNVGRTNEKLFF
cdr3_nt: TGTGCCAGCAGCCAAAATGTAGGGAGAACTAATGAAAAACTGTTTTTT

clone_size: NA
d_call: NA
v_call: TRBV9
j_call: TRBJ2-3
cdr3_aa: CASSVDTASAQYF
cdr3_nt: TGTGCCAGCAGCGTAGACACCGCCTCTGCGCAGTATTTT

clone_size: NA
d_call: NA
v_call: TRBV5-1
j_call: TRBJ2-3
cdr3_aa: CASSNYFGTDTQYF
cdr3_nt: TGCGCCAGCAGCAACTATTTCGGCACAGATACGCAGTATTTT

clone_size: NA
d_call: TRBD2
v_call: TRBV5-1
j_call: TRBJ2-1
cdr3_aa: CASSLIGLAGGNNEQFF
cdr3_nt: TGCGCCAGCAGCTTGATAGGACTAGCGGGGGGGAACAATGAGCAGTTCTTC

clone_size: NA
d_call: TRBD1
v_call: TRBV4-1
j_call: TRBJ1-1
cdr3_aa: CASSQDLRTGMNTEAFF
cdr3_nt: TGCGCCAGCAGCCAAGATCTTCGGACAGGGATGAACACTGAAGCTTTCTTT

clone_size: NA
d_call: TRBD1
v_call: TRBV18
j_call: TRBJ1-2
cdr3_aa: CASSPPLQGAYGYTF
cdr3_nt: TGTGCCAGCTCACCCCCCCTACAGGGGGCTTACGGCTACACCTTC

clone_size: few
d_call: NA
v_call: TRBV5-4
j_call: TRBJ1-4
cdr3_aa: CASSPSGGKLFF
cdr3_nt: TGTGCCAGCAGCCCCTCGGGGGGAAAACTGTTTTTT

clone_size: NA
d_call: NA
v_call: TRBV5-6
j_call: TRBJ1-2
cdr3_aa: CASRSGYGYTF
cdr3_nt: TGTGCCAGCAGATCGGGGTATGGCTACACCTTC

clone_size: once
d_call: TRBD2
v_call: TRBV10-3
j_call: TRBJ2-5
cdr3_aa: CAISRSGGQETQYF
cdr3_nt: TGTGCCATCAGTCGCAGCGGGGGCCAAGAGACCCAGTACTTC

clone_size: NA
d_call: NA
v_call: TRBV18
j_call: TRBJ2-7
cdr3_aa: CASSPHGPGSKYEQYF
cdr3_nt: TGTGCCAGCTCCCCTCACGGACCAGGGTCTAAATACGAGCAGTACTTC